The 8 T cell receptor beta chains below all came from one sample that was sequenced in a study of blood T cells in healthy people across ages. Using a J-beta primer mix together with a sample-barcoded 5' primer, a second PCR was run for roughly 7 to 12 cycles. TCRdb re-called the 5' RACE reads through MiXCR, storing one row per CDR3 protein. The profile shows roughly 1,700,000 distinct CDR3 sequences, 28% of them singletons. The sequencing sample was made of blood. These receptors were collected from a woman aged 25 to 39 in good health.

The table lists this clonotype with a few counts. CDR3 DNA: TGTGCCAGCAGTAGGCACGCCGGGACTAGCGGGAGTGGTCCCTCTCACGAGCAGTACTTC. It yields the protein CASSRHAGTSGSGPSHEQYF. The V call is TRBV12-3 or TRBV12-4, the J call TRBJ2-4, with TRBD2 identical over 14 bases. The J call is in doubt because the DNA end fits TRBJ2-7 better. CDR3 size: 20 residues.

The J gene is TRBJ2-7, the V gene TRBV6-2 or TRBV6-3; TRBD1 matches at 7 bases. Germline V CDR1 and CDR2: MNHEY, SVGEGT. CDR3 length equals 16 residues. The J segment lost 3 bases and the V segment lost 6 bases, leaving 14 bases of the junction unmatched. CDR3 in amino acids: CASRKITRTGNYEQYF. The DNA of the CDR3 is TGTGCCAGCAGGAAAATAACCCGGACAGGAAACTACGAGCAGTACTTC.

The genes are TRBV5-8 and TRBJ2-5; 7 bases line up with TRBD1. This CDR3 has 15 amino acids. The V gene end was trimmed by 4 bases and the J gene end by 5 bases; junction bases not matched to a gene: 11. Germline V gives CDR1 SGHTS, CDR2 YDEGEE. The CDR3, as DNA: TGTGCCAGCAGCCCCGAACAGGGGTGGTGGGAGACCCAGTACTTC. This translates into CASSPEQGWWETQYF.

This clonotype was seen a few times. The CDR3 nucleotides read TGTGCCAGCTCCCAACCAGGTTCAGGACAGGGGTCCTACGAGCAGTACTTC. Translation gives CASSQPGSGQGSYEQYF. The chain employs TRBV18 and TRBJ2-7; 9 positions agree with TRBD1. The length of the CDR3 is 17 residues. The V and J ends lost 6 bases and 1 base, in that order; junction bases with no gene match: 13. Germline assignment: CDR1 KGHSH and CDR2 LQKENI.

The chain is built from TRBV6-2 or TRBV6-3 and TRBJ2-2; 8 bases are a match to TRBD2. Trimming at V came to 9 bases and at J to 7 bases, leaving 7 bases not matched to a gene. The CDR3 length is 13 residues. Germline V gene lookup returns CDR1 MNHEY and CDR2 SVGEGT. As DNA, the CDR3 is TGTGCCAGTCAGCGGGAGAGCGGCGGGGAGCTGTTTTTT. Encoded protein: CASQRESGGELFF.

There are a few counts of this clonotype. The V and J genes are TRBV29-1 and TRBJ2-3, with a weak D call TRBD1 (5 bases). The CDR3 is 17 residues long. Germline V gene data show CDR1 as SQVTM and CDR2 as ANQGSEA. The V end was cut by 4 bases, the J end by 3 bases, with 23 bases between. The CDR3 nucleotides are TGCAGCGTTGTGGGGCCAGGCCTCTACCAACCTACAGATACGCAGTATTTT. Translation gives CSVVGPGLYQPTDTQYF.

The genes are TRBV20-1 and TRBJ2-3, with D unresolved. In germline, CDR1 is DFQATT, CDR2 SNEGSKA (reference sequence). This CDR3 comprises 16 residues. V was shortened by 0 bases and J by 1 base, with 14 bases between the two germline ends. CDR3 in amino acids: CSARDFEDGGTDTQYF. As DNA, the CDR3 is TGCAGTGCTAGAGATTTTGAGGATGGGGGCACAGATACGCAGTATTTT.

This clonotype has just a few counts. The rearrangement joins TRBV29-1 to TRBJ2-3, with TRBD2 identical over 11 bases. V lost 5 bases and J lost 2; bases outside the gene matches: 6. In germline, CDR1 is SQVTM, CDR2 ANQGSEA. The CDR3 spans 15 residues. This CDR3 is CSVLGTSGFTDTQYF. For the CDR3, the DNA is TGCAGCGTTCTTGGGACTAGCGGCTTCACAGATACGCAGTATTTT.